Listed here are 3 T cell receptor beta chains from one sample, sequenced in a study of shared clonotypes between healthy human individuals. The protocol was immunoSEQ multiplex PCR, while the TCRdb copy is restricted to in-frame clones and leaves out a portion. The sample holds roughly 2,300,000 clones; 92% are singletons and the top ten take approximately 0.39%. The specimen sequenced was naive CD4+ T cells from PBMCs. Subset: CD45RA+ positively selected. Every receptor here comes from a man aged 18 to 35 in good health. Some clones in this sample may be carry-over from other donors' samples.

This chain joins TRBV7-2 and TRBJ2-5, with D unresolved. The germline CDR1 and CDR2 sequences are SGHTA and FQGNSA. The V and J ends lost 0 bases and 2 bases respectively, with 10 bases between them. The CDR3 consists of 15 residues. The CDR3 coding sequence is TGTGCCAGCAGCTTAGCCCCCAGCACTCAAGAGACCCAGTACTTC. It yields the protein CASSLAPSTQETQYF.

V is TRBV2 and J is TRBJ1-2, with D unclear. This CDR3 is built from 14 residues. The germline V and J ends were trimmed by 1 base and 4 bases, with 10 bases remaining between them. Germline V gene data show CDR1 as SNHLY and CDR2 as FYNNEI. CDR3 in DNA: TGTGCCAGCAGTGAAGTGGACCGACTCTATGGCTACACCTTC. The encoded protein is CASSEVDRLYGYTF.

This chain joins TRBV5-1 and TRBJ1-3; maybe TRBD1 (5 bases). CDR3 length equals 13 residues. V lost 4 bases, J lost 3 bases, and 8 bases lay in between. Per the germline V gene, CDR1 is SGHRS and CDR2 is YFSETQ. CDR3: CASSGDGGNTIYF. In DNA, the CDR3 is TGCGCCAGCAGCGGGGACGGTGGAAACACCATATATTTT.